The subject of this entry is one TCR beta chain. This clonotype was seen ten or more times. It has no known antigen specificity. No base quality values were provided; no much bigger clone lies one nucleotide off. CDR1 SNHLY and CDR2 FYNNEI are derived from the germline V gene. Trimming takes 4 bases off V and 3 bases off J; junction bases not matched to a gene: 5. The CDR3 covers 15 residues, taking in both the cysteine and the phenylalanine. The entry retains the CDR3 DNA only, 45 bases that are in frame from base 1. The data were obtained in a study of blood T cells in healthy people across ages (dated by TCRdb to between 2014 and 2016). Broadly, across the study: Template switching captured roughly one uniquely barcoded TCR beta cDNA molecule per two T cells in model experiments. Four age groups were formed from the donors: young (average around 15 years), middle-aged (around 39), aged (62) and long-lived (around 80). Using deep sequencing normalized with unique cDNA molecular identifiers, the study measured how TCR beta repertoire diversity changes with age. The study analyzed two additional independent replicas of 1 million unique cDNA reads from the same blood draw for two donors, one aged 18 to 30 and one aged 80 or older. Study-level results and caveats: Because donor CMV infection status was unknown, age-related changes in expanded clonotypes were potentially confounded. Bulk unsorted PBMC profiling prevented conclusive comparison of naive and antigen-experienced compartments. A strong correlation was found between observed TCR beta diversity and the percentage of naive T cells measured by flow cytometry. Estimates of total diversity from one million sequenced T cells were regarded as lower bounds and underestimates. Observed TCR beta diversity per million T cells fell roughly linearly with age, and a significant reduction was already apparent by age around 44. Compared with the aged group, more naive CD4+ T cells, fewer expanded clones and increased TCR diversity were shown by the long-lived group, suggesting age selection.

Donors were roughly 40 systemically healthy Caucasian individuals from Russia aged roughly 6 to 95 years. Each donor gave roughly 9.5 milliliters of peripheral blood, collected into EDTA-treated Vacutainer tubes. Ficoll-Paque density-gradient centrifugation was used to isolate PBMCs, with at least 6.5 million obtained per sample. Trizol reagent was used to extract total RNA from PBMCs, with at least 5 micrograms per sample. For every donor, an aliquot of PBMCs went through flow cytometry to measure the percentages of naive CD45RAhigh/CD27high T cells. Library construction relied on 5' RACE. This sample was sequenced with an Illumina HiSeq 2500. A second about 7 to 12 cycle PCR used a sample-barcoded 5' primer and a J-beta primer mix. Each TCR beta cDNA molecule received a unique molecular identifier from a template-switch 5' adaptor carrying 12 random nucleotides. Each sample yielded at least 3 million CDR3-containing paired-end reads. First-strand cDNA was synthesized from all RNA with the Mint cDNA synthesis kit, primed by a TRBC-specific oligonucleotide. All cDNA was treated with uracil-DNA glycosylase and then went through a first 18-cycle PCR with the universal primers M1SS and BC2_uni_R. Per the source publication's procedure: Each sample was normalized by randomly selecting 1 million high-quality reads, each carrying a distinct molecular identifier. Instead of being binned into consensus sequences, reads that shared molecular identifiers were thrown out. MiTCR, set to a Q25 quality threshold and the strictest error-elimination algorithm, was used for CDR3 identification, clonotype clustering and error correction. A nonparametric unseen species model with Euler transformation was used to estimate a lower bound on total TCR beta diversity. TCRdb redid the processing of the public reads, applying fastp at Q25 and MiXCR, and retained in-frame beta chains. Rows matching on CDR3 protein sequence are summarized as one entry with the most common DNA and genes. The V and J calls were determined by TCRdb, not by the authors. The sample table shows 600,000 to 900,000 distinct CDR3 sequences, and 25% to 30% are seen once. The ten biggest clones cover roughly 3.1% of the sample.

The same data also went into a second study, on T cells of mothers and their children. The second paper states: Nine systemically healthy Caucasian individuals served as donors, namely three mothers together with their six children. cDNA synthesis used all of the extracted RNA, with 1.5 ug of RNA in each 15 ul reaction. Sample barcodes and 2-4 random nucleotides were added via the M1S primer in the second PCR. Over 8 million TCR beta CDR3 reads came from each mother, compared with some 3 million reads from each child. Thymic selection shapes the output of TCR recombination in a similar way in related and unrelated pairs, and inherited differences have a minor effect. Related mother-child pairs always showed normalized repertoire overlap that was slightly higher than in unrelated mother-child pairs, though the difference was never significant. Persistent microchimeric T cell clones were not detected, at a sensitivity of about 100 clones per million clonotypes. In the study, deep NGS was used to compare the TCR beta repertoires of mothers and children, and features distinguishing related mother-child pairs from unrelated individuals were sought. On average, the children were approximately 11 +/- 4 years old, while the mothers were about 40 +/- 4 years old. Libraries were sequenced on Illumina HiSeq 2000 with 100+100 nt paired-end reads after adapter ligation with NEBNext reagents. To prevent cross-contamination, the mother and child libraries were prepared a month apart and were sequenced in separate runs. For each donor, between about 450,000 and 2,300,000 distinct TCR beta clonotypes were identified. Naive TCR beta clonotypes were estimated from low-frequency clonotypes matched to each donor's FACS-determined naive share, without sorting.

This clonotype originated in a boy younger than 18 in good health. This chain joins TRBV2 to TRBJ2-1; 8 central bases correspond to TRBD1. Sequenced sample: blood. The DNA sequence follows: TGTGCCAGCAGTGTAGGACAGGGCAGCTACAATGAGCAGTTCTTC. Its amino acids are CASSVGQGSYNEQFF.